Listed below are T cell receptor beta chains from one sample, sequenced in a study of blood T cell repertoires in COVID-19. Libraries were prepared by immunoSEQ multiplex PCR; TCRdb keeps only in-frame clonotypes and omits some of them. The table has about 500,000 clones, roughly nine tenths seen once. The sequencing sample was made of peripheral blood. All receptors come from a woman between 45 and 65 years old with COVID-19, enrolled during active disease. Each CDR3 is given with its conserved first and last residue. The order of the fields is D gene, V gene, clone size, J gene, CDR3 protein, CDR3 DNA. A D gene is named only where the DNA matches it firmly. The listing skips clone size in some rows; elsewhere it reads once, few, many or a size class.

d_call: -; v_call: TRBV29-1; clone_size: -; j_call: TRBJ1-1; cdr3_aa: CSVEAESERGMSITEAFF; cdr3_nt: TGCAGCGTTGAAGCGGAATCAGAAAGGGGGATGTCGATCACTGAAGCTTTCTTT
d_call: -; v_call: TRBV2; clone_size: -; j_call: TRBJ1-2; cdr3_aa: CASKGIGGRVYGYTF; cdr3_nt: TGTGCCAGCAAGGGTATCGGGGGGCGAGTCTATGGCTACACCTTC
d_call: TRBD1; v_call: TRBV27; clone_size: -; j_call: TRBJ2-5; cdr3_aa: CASSWTGAETQYF; cdr3_nt: TGTGCCAGCAGTTGGACAGGGGCAGAGACCCAGTACTTC
d_call: TRBD2; v_call: TRBV9; clone_size: -; j_call: TRBJ2-2; cdr3_aa: CASSVALYTSGGDTGELFF; cdr3_nt: TGTGCCAGCAGCGTAGCCCTTTACACTAGCGGGGGCGACACCGGGGAGCTGTTTTTT
d_call: TRBD1; v_call: TRBV5-6; clone_size: -; j_call: TRBJ1-1; cdr3_aa: CASIGTGGVAFF; cdr3_nt: TGTGCCAGCATCGGGACAGGGGGCGTAGCTTTCTTT
d_call: -; v_call: TRBV6-5; clone_size: -; j_call: TRBJ2-7; cdr3_aa: CASREGPFYEQYF; cdr3_nt: TGTGCCAGCAGAGAGGGCCCCTTTTACGAGCAGTACTTC
d_call: -; v_call: TRBV30; clone_size: once; j_call: TRBJ1-4; cdr3_aa: CAWSVREEKLFF; cdr3_nt: TGTGCCTGGAGTGTGAGGGAGGAAAAACTGTTTTTT
d_call: TRBD1; v_call: TRBV24-1; clone_size: -; j_call: TRBJ2-7; cdr3_aa: CATSGTGGASEQYF; cdr3_nt: TGTGCCACCTCCGGGACAGGAGGGGCCTCCGAGCAGTACTTC
d_call: -; v_call: TRBV12-3/TRBV12-4; clone_size: -; j_call: TRBJ1-1; cdr3_aa: CASSSREGAEAFF; cdr3_nt: TGTGCCAGCAGTTCGAGGGAGGGAGCTGAAGCTTTCTTT
d_call: -; v_call: TRBV9; clone_size: once; j_call: TRBJ2-7; cdr3_aa: CASSPGDNEQYF; cdr3_nt: TGTGCCAGCAGCCCAGGGGACAACGAGCAGTACTTC
d_call: -; v_call: TRBV12-5; clone_size: -; j_call: TRBJ1-4; cdr3_aa: CASGRGYEKLFF; cdr3_nt: TGTGCTAGTGGTAGAGGGTATGAAAAACTGTTTTTT
d_call: -; v_call: TRBV3-1/TRBV3-2; clone_size: -; j_call: TRBJ2-7; cdr3_aa: CASSHLISRRSYEQYF; cdr3_nt: TGTGCCAGCAGCCACCTAATCTCGAGGCGTTCCTACGAGCAGTACTTC
d_call: TRBD2; v_call: TRBV19; clone_size: -; j_call: TRBJ2-2; cdr3_aa: CATGLAGGSNTGELFF; cdr3_nt: TGTGCCACGGGACTAGCGGGGGGATCGAACACCGGGGAGCTGTTTTTT
d_call: TRBD1; v_call: TRBV6-6; clone_size: -; j_call: TRBJ1-2; cdr3_aa: CASSLSPRGRNYGYTF; cdr3_nt: TGTGCCAGCAGTCTATCCCCCAGGGGGCGTAACTATGGCTACACCTTC
d_call: -; v_call: TRBV24-1; clone_size: -; j_call: TRBJ2-1; cdr3_aa: CATSETREGKVFF; cdr3_nt: TGTGCCACCAGTGAAACCAGGGAAGGGAAAGTGTTCTTC